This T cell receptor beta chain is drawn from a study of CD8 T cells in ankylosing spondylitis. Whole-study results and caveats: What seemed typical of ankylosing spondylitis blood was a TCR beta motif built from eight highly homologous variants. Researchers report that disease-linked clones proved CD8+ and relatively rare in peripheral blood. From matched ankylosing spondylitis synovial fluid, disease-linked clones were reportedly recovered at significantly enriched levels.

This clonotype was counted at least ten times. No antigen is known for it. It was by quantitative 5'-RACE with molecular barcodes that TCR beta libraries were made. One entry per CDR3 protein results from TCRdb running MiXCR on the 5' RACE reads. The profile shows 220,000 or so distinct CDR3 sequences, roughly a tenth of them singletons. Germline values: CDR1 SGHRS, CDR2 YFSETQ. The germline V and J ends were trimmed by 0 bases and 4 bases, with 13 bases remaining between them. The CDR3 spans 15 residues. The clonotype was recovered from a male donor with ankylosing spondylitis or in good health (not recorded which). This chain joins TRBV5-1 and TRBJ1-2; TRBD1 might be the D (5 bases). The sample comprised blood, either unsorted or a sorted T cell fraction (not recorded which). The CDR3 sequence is CASSLAQGKRYGYTF. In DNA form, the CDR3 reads TGCGCCAGCAGCTTGGCCCAGGGTAAACGCTATGGCTACACCTTC.